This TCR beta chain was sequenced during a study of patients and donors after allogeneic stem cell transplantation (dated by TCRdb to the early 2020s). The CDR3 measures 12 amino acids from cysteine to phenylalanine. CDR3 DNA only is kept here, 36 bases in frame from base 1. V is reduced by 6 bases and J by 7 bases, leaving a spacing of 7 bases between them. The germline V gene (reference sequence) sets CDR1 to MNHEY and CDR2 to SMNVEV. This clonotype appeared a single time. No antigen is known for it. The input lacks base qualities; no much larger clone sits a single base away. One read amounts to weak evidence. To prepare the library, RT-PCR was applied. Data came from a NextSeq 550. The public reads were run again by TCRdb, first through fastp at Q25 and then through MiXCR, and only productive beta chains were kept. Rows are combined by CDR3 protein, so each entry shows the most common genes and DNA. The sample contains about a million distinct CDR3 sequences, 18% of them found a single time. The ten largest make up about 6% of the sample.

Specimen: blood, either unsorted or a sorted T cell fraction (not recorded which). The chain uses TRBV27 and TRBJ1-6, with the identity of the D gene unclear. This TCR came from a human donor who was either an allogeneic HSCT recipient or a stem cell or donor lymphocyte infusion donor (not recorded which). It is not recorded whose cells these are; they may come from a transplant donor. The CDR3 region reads CASRTMNSPLHF. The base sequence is TGTGCCAGCAGAACGATGAATTCACCCCTCCACTTT.